This T cell receptor beta chain was found in a study of control samples from healthy donors and cancer patients. Points on this clone: Within the sample, other DNA sequences also encode this same CDR3.

The method was immunoSEQ multiplex PCR; TCRdb's version includes in-frame clones alone and lacks a portion of them. The repertoire holds about 94,000 clones, with 90% as singletons. The germline CDR1 and CDR2 sequences are MRHNA and SNTAGT. This CDR3 has 14 residues. V shed 0 bases and J shed 1 base, with 5 bases lying between them. The V call is TRBV6-4, the J call TRBJ2-3; possible D gene TRBD2, 5 bases. The specimen was blood. The receptor was isolated from a woman between 18 and 29 years old in good health. CDR3 bases: TGTGCCAGCAGTGACTCCGGGGGCACAGATACGCAGTATTTT. Translated: CASSDSGGTDTQYF.